Listed below are T cell receptor beta chains from one sample, sequenced in a study of T-cell reconstitution after alpha-beta-depleted transplantation in children. TCRdb itself ran the PCR reads through MiXCR, one entry per CDR3 protein. Here the sample spans 490,000 or so distinct CDR3 sequences, roughly a tenth being singletons. The specimen comprised PBMCs, sampled before TCRalphabeta/CD19-depleted stem cell transplant. Every receptor here comes from a child between 2 and 9 years old with inherited bone marrow failure, due to receive a stem cell transplant. Both conserved end residues are trimmed from each CDR3. Fields, in order: V gene, clone size, J gene, CDR3 protein. Size is stated for part of the rows, as once, few or many counts, or as a class when the clone is expanded.

TRBV7-2,many,TRBJ2-1,ASSLRPRLYNEQF
TRBV27,many,TRBJ2-1,ASSLSLDNEQF
TRBV7-2,many,TRBJ2-7,ASSLEWSAGEQY
TRBV12-3/TRBV12-4,many,TRBJ2-6,ASSMGPHDSGANVLT
TRBV11-2,few,TRBJ1-6,ASRDGLDNSPLH
TRBV6-2/TRBV6-3,many,TRBJ2-1,ASSYRVIDRAIYNEQF
TRBV18,few,TRBJ2-2,ASSPQALTGELF
TRBV7-2,.,TRBJ1-2,ASSYRLRGYT
TRBV20-1,.,TRBJ2-3,SARFSASTDTQY
TRBV7-2,many,TRBJ2-3,ASSLDRPGDTQY
TRBV5-1,many,TRBJ2-7,ASSLGYNSYEQY
TRBV20-1,many,TRBJ2-5,SVHIKGETQY
TRBV5-1,.,TRBJ2-3,ASTQTGWVTDTQY
TRBV4-3,.,TRBJ2-7,ASSQVGGRSSYEQY
TRBV20-1,many,TRBJ1-1,SAQASQVTEAF
TRBV12-3/TRBV12-4,many,TRBJ2-1,ASRRRSNEQF
TRBV7-2,many,TRBJ1-1,ASSQGRGTEAF